Listed below are T cell receptor beta chains from one sample, sequenced in a study of blood T cells in healthy people across ages. One entry per CDR3 protein, called by TCRdb with MiXCR from the 5' RACE reads. The sample carries under 1,100,000 distinct CDR3 sequences, less than 25% recorded once. This sample also belongs to another study, concerning T cells of mothers and their children.

Sequenced: blood. Receptor source: a girl aged 2 to 9 in good health. Both conserved end residues are part of each CDR3. A D gene is named only where the DNA matches it firmly. For some rows the clone size is stated as once, few or many, or as a class when expanded; others skip it.

d_gene	j_gene	abundance	v_gene	CDR3nt	CDR3aa
.	TRBJ2-7	few	TRBV6-5	TGTGCCAGCAGTTACGAGGGGTGGAACGAGCAGTACTTC	CASSYEGWNEQYF
.	TRBJ2-1	few	TRBV29-1	TGCAGCGCTACCTCCGGGGGTCTCAATGAGCAGTTCTTC	CSATSGGLNEQFF
.	TRBJ2-1	few	TRBV5-1	TGCGCCAGCAGCTTGGAAGGGGTCGGGAATGAGCAGTTCTTC	CASSLEGVGNEQFF
TRBD2	TRBJ2-1	.	TRBV29-1	TGCAGCGTTGAAGACCCTCGTTCCCCTAGCGGGATGGATGAGCAGTTCTTC	CSVEDPRSPSGMDEQFF
TRBD1	TRBJ1-5	.	TRBV19	TGTGCCAGTAATCAGGGACAGGGGCCGAATCAGCCCCAGCATTTT	CASNQGQGPNQPQHF
.	TRBJ2-7	few	TRBV20-1	TGCAGTGCTACCGTTGGGGACGCCAGCTCCTACGAGCAGTACTTC	CSATVGDASSYEQYF
.	TRBJ1-1	.	TRBV27	TGTGCCAGCAGTTGGGACGGTTCAATGAACACTGAAGCTTTCTTT	CASSWDGSMNTEAFF
.	TRBJ2-1	.	TRBV9	TGTGCCAGCGGAGCAAACAATGAGCAGTTCTTC	CASGANNEQFF
TRBD1	TRBJ2-3	.	TRBV5-1	TGCGCCAGCAGCTTGGGGGGACAGGCCTCTAGCACAGATACGCAGTATTTT	CASSLGGQASSTDTQYF
.	TRBJ2-5	.	TRBV28	TGTGCCAGCAGTTTTTCTCTCACGGGGGTGTGGAAGACCCAGTACTTC	CASSFSLTGVWKTQYF
.	TRBJ2-3	.	TRBV6-6	TGTGCCAGCAGTTACTCGATGTCACCAGATACGCAGTATTTT	CASSYSMSPDTQYF
.	TRBJ2-5	.	TRBV25-1	TGTGCCAGCACTGACGTGGAAGAGACCCAGTACTTC	CASTDVEETQYF
.	TRBJ1-4	few	TRBV4-2	TGTGCCAGCAGACAGGTCCCCCGAGAAAAGGAAAAACTGTTTTTT	CASRQVPREKEKLFF
.	TRBJ2-6	few	TRBV12-5	TGTGCTAGTGGTTGGGGGGAATCTGGGGCCAACGTCCTGACTTTC	CASGWGESGANVLTF
.	TRBJ2-7	few	TRBV27	TGTGCCAGCAGTTTACTCCCGCGATCCCACGAGCAGTACTTC	CASSLLPRSHEQYF
.	TRBJ1-3	.	TRBV9	TGTGCCAGCAGCCCTGCTGGAGAAGAGTATGGAAACACCATATATTTT	CASSPAGEEYGNTIYF